One sample yielded the 9 T cell receptor beta chains listed below, sequenced in a study of blood T cells in healthy people across ages. For the second PCR, which ran for roughly 7 to 11 cycles, a sample-barcoded 5' primer and a J-beta primer mix were used. TCRdb re-called the 5' RACE reads through MiXCR, storing one row per CDR3 protein. The table includes approximately 400,000 distinct CDR3 sequences, more than 45% detected once. What was sequenced was blood. The source of these receptors is a man aged 55 to 70 in good health.

At least ten counts were recorded for this clonotype. This chain connects TRBV4-2 to TRBJ2-5, with D perhaps TRBD2 (6 bases). Germline V gene data show CDR1 as LGHNA and CDR2 as YNFKEQ. The CDR3 is 14 residues long. V lost 0 bases and J 5 bases, leaving 10 bases between the germline ends. This CDR3 is CASSQELRGETQYF. The CDR3 DNA is TGTGCCAGCAGCCAAGAACTACGGGGGGAGACCCAGTACTTC.

With respect to this clonotype: A much larger clone differs by one base, so this may be a read error. This chain's CDR3 is CAGSLDPGVPNYGYTF. CDR3 nucleotides: TGTGCCGGCAGTTTGGACCCAGGGGTGCCTAACTATGGCTACACCTTC. The J gene is TRBJ1-2, the V gene TRBV6-5; TRBD1 is a possible D gene (6 bases). The CDR3 length is 16 residues. Germline V gene sequence: CDR1 MNHEY, CDR2 SVGAGI.

The sample holds many counts of this clonotype. V gene TRBV5-6 combines with J gene TRBJ2-3; TRBD2 might be the D (6 bases). CDR1 and CDR2 from the germline V gene are SGHDT and YYEEEE. V was pared by 3 bases and J by 5 bases, with 16 bases between. The CDR3 extends over 15 amino acids. The CDR3: CASSSPGGSGDTQYF. In DNA form, the CDR3 reads TGTGCCAGCAGCTCCCCTGGGGGGAGTGGAGATACGCAGTATTTT.

The chain couples TRBV20-1 to TRBJ1-2, with D hard to call. V lost 0 bases and J 2 bases, leaving 7 bases between the germline ends. The CDR3 has 13 residues. CDR1 DFQATT and CDR2 SNEGSKA come from the germline V gene (reference sequence). CDR3 DNA sequence: TGCAGTGCTAGAGACACGGGGAACTATGGCTACACCTTC. It specifies CSARDTGNYGYTF.

This clonotype turned up a few times. This chain connects TRBV20-1 to TRBJ2-5; the D gene is possibly TRBD2 (6 bases). Germline V gives CDR1 DFQATT, CDR2 SNEGSKA (reference sequence). This CDR3 spans 11 amino acids. Trimming took 4 bases from V and 5 from J, leaving 8 bases between them. The CDR3, as DNA: TGCAGTGCTAACGGGGGTGAGACCCAGTACTTC. It yields the protein CSANGGETQYF.

The chain combines TRBV2 with TRBJ2-6, with TRBD1 matching over 7 bases. Germline loops: CDR1 SNHLY, CDR2 FYNNEI. CDR3 length: 15 amino acids. The V gene end was trimmed by 7 bases and the J gene end by 4 bases; junction bases not matched to a gene: 7. CDR3 region: CASIGQAIGANVLTF. The CDR3 nucleotides read TGTGCCAGCATCGGACAGGCGATCGGGGCCAACGTCCTGACTTTC.

CDR3 amino acids: CAWSNRLYGYTF. The CDR3 DNA reads TGTGCCTGGAGTAACCGCCTCTATGGCTACACCTTC. The chain uses TRBV30 and TRBJ1-2; no firm D call. Germline V gives CDR1 GTSNPN, CDR2 SVGIG (reference sequence). Between the trimmed V and J ends, which lost 2 bases and 4 bases, there was a span of 8 bases. The CDR3 is made up of 12 amino acids. The full variable domain, its missing parts supplied by reference TRBV30 and TRBJ1-2, is SQTIHQWPATLVQPVGSPLSLECTVEGTSNPNLYWYRQAAGRGLQLLFYSVGIGQISSEVPQNLSASRPQDRQFILSSKKLLLSDSGFYLCAWSNRLYGYTFGSGTRLTVV.

This chain uses TRBV30 with TRBJ2-5, with D maybe TRBD2 (6 bases). This CDR3 has 13 residues. Trimming took 3 bases from V and 2 from J, leaving 10 bases between them. Germline CDR1 and CDR2: GTSNPN and SVGIG (reference sequence). The CDR3 sequence is CAWSRGGQETQYF. The CDR3, as DNA: TGTGCCTGGAGCCGGGGAGGTCAAGAGACCCAGTACTTC. Full variable domain (rest looked up from reference TRBV30 and TRBJ2-5): SQTIHQWPATLVQPVGSPLSLECTVEGTSNPNLYWYRQAAGRGLQLLFYSVGIGQISSEVPQNLSASRPQDRQFILSSKKLLLSDSGFYLCAWSRGGQETQYFGPGTRLLVL.

The V call is TRBV24-1, the J call TRBJ2-3, with no clear D. The CDR3 extends over 16 amino acids. Germline V gene lookup returns CDR1 KGHDR and CDR2 SFDVKD. Trimming removed 4 bases at V and 1 base at J, with 14 bases between. CDR3 bases: TGTGCCACCAGTGACCCGGACCCCTCGGGCACAGATACGCAGTATTTT. Translating it yields CATSDPDPSGTDTQYF.